Included here is one T cell receptor beta chain sequence, with context. This sample stems from a study of PD-L1 blockade in urothelial cancer. In the study overall: Patients' atezolizumab regimen, 1,200 mg intravenously every 3 weeks, began around 2014.

Time point described: pretreatment peripheral blood. TCRdb's copy holds only in-frame clones and misses some; the assay was immunoSEQ multiplex PCR. The sample lists about 95,000 clones, nearly 90% occurring once. The sequence came from a man aged 55 to 69 with urothelial cancer. The sequences come from PBMCs, collected around atezolizumab (anti-PD-L1) treatment.

The CDR3 reads CASSPQEPYGYTF. DNA of the CDR3: TGCGCCAGCAGCCCACAGGAACCCTATGGCTACACCTTC. This chain links TRBV5-1 with TRBJ1-2, with a tentative D call TRBD1 (5 bases). CDR3 length equals 13 residues. V was trimmed by 4 bases and J by 4 bases, leaving 11 bases between them. CDR1 and CDR2 (germline): SGHRS, YFSETQ.